These 26 T cell receptor beta chains originate from one sample sequenced in a study of blood T cell repertoires in COVID-19. The method was immunoSEQ multiplex PCR; TCRdb's version includes in-frame clones alone and lacks a portion of them. The table records hundreds of thousands of clones, approximately 86% of them present only once. The sequencing input was peripheral blood. All receptors come from a human donor in a cohort sampled during active COVID-19.

About this clone itself: The same CDR3 is also encoded by other DNA sequences in this sample. Here the CDR3 reads CASSVDRGPYGYTF. In DNA, the CDR3 is TGTGCCAGTAGTGTCGACAGGGGCCCCTATGGCTACACCTTC. V gene TRBV19 combines with J gene TRBJ1-2, with 8 bases matching TRBD1. This CDR3 contains 14 residues. Per germline, CDR1 LNHDA and CDR2 SQIVND (reference sequence). The ends lost 5 bases at V and 4 bases at J; junction bases unmatched: 6.

The chain links TRBV7-3 to TRBJ1-1, with a weak D call TRBD1 (6 bases). Germline CDR1 reads SGHTA; CDR2 reads FQGTGA. This CDR3 is built from 14 residues. The V end lost 7 bases, the J end lost 3 bases, and 15 bases lay between the germline ends. The CDR3 protein is CASTQGRGDTEAFF. The CDR3 region has the DNA TGTGCCAGCACTCAGGGGCGGGGGGACACTGAAGCTTTCTTT.

This chain connects TRBV9 to TRBJ1-1, with 8 bases matching TRBD1. Losses at the gene ends were 6 bases for V and 1 base for J; bases not matched to a gene: 5. The germline V gene encodes CDR1 SGDLS and CDR2 YYNGEE. This CDR3 is built from 14 residues. The CDR3 region is CASTRTGTNTEAFF. CDR3 DNA sequence: TGTGCCAGCACCAGGACAGGGACGAACACTGAAGCTTTCTTT.

The rearrangement joins TRBV10-2 to TRBJ1-1, with TRBD1 matching over 12 bases. The V and J ends lost 6 bases and 1 base, in that order; junction bases with no gene match: 3. Germline V gives CDR1 WSHSY, CDR2 SAAADI. The CDR3 is 15 residues long. The CDR3 nucleotides read TGCGCCAGCAGAAGGGGACAGGGGGCGAACACTGAAGCTTTCTTT. It translates to CASRRGQGANTEAFF.

V is TRBV19 and J is TRBJ2-1, with D maybe TRBD2 (6 bases). This CDR3 is 14 amino acids long. V was shortened by 8 bases and J by 2 bases, with 13 bases between the two germline ends. CDR1 and CDR2 (germline): LNHDA, SQIVND (reference sequence). The CDR3, as DNA: TGTGCCAGTCAGTTGGAGGGGCCCTACAATGAGCAGTTCTTC. Its translation is CASQLEGPYNEQFF.

V is TRBV27 and J is TRBJ2-1; TRBD2 matches at 9 bases. Per the germline V gene, CDR1 is MNHEY and CDR2 is SMNVEV (reference sequence). Unmatched junction bases numbered 10, after V lost 6 bases and J lost 4 bases. This CDR3 is built from 16 residues. Written as DNA, the CDR3 is TGTGCCAGCAGCCCCCCAACTAGCGGGCTTTACAATGAGCAGTTCTTC. Translated: CASSPPTSGLYNEQFF.

V usage is TRBV6-5 and J usage is TRBJ1-2; D is uncertain. Trimming pared 6 bases from V and 0 bases from J, leaving 14 bases between. This CDR3 has 15 residues. The V gene's germline CDR1 is MNHEY and CDR2 SVGAGI. The CDR3 DNA is TGTGCCAGCAGACGGGAGGTGGGGTCTAACTATGGCTACACCTTC. Protein: CASRREVGSNYGYTF.

The V gene is TRBV7-6, the J gene TRBJ2-1; 9 bases fit TRBD2. This CDR3 has 13 residues. Germline assignment: CDR1 SGHVS and CDR2 FNYEAQ. J lost 6 bases, V lost 5 bases, and 2 bases had no gene match. CDR3 DNA: TGTGCCAGCAGCCCGACTAGCGGCAATGAGCAGTTCTTC. Its translation is CASSPTSGNEQFF.

The chain combines TRBV10-3 with TRBJ2-1; TRBD1 aligns across 10 bases. This CDR3 comprises 14 residues. After removal of 6 bases from V and 7 bases from J, the junction contained 6 bases not matched to a gene. CDR1 is ENHRY, CDR2 SYGVKD, per germline. The CDR3 here is CAISRDRGVNEQFF. As DNA, the CDR3 is TGTGCCATCAGCCGGGACAGGGGAGTGAATGAGCAGTTCTTC.

This chain uses TRBV6-4 with TRBJ2-1; D perhaps matches TRBD2 (6 bases). Germline CDR1 is MRHNA and CDR2 is SNTAGT. The CDR3 has 15 amino acids. Trimming took 3 bases from V and 0 from J, leaving 9 bases between them. CDR3 region: CASSEVGGSYNEQFF. CDR3 in DNA: TGTGCCAGCAGTGAGGTCGGGGGCTCCTACAATGAGCAGTTCTTC.

Points on this clone: One end of the junction does not line up with germline, which may come from a read error. The chain recombines TRBV2 with TRBJ1-2; no clear D gene. In germline, CDR1 is SNHLY, CDR2 FYNNEI. This CDR3 has 9 amino acids. The CDR3 nucleotides are TGTGCCAGCCTCCGGGATTTATTCTTC. This sequence encodes CASLRDLFF.

The chain couples TRBV24-1 to TRBJ1-2; D not resolved. The CDR3 length is 15 residues. Per the germline V gene, CDR1 is KGHDR and CDR2 is SFDVKD. V was pared by 0 bases and J by 10 bases, with 17 bases between. The CDR3 region is CATSDLGTAQNDYTF. CDR3 nucleotide sequence: TGTGCCACCAGTGATTTGGGTACGGCACAGAATGACTACACCTTC.

The chain has TRBV3-1 (or the pseudogene TRBV3-2) and TRBJ2-7, with 7 bases matching TRBD2. The length of the CDR3 is 14 residues. Germline CDR1 and CDR2: LGHDT and YNNKEL (reference sequence). Germline trimming cut 1 base from V and 1 base from J; bases unmatched to any gene: 1. The CDR3 sequence is CASSQAGGSYEQYF. Here the CDR3 DNA reads TGTGCCAGCAGCCAAGCGGGAGGTTCCTACGAGCAGTACTTC.

The chain joins TRBV5-1 to TRBJ1-3, with 9 nucleotides matching TRBD1. V trimming: 0 bases; J trimming: 2 bases; junction bases outside the gene matches: 0. This CDR3 is built from 15 residues. Germline V lookup: CDR1 SGHRS, CDR2 YFSETQ. In nucleotides, the CDR3 is TGCGCCAGCAGCTTGGGACAGGGGGCTGGAAACACCATATATTTT. This gives the protein CASSLGQGAGNTIYF.

The chain joins TRBV19 to TRBJ1-5, with D perhaps matching TRBD1 (6 bases). Trimming shortened V by 3 bases and J by 5 bases, and 14 bases separated the two germline ends. CDR3 size: 15 residues. The germline V gene encodes CDR1 LNHDA and CDR2 SQIVND (reference sequence). CDR3 amino acids: CASSIRGDTDQPQHF. DNA of the CDR3: TGTGCCAGTAGTATTCGGGGGGACACAGATCAGCCCCAGCATTTT.

CDR3 sequence reads: CASSESGQGSDTQYF. In DNA, the CDR3 is TGCGCCAGCAGTGAGTCGGGACAGGGGTCAGATACGCAGTATTTT. The chain recombines TRBV10-1 with TRBJ2-3; 10 nucleotides agree with TRBD1. Germline trimming cut 0 bases from V and 4 bases from J; bases unmatched to any gene: 1. CDR1 and CDR2 from the germline V gene are WNHNN and SYGVQD (reference sequence). The CDR3 runs to 15 residues.

This chain uses TRBV27 with TRBJ2-5; D uncertain. This CDR3 region has 12 residues. Germline values: CDR1 MNHEY, CDR2 SMNVEV (reference sequence). V lost 5 bases and J 5 bases, leaving 9 bases between the germline ends. This CDR3 reads CASSELGETQYF. DNA for the CDR3: TGTGCCAGCAGTGAGCTGGGCGAGACCCAGTACTTC.

The rearrangement joins TRBV2 to TRBJ2-4; tentative D call: TRBD2 (6 bases). Trimming stripped 8 bases from V and 0 bases from J, with 11 bases between. CDR3 size: 14 residues. The V gene's germline CDR1 is SNHLY and CDR2 FYNNEI. Here the CDR3 reads CASGWGVAKNIQYF. For the CDR3, the DNA is TGTGCCAGCGGGTGGGGGGTAGCCAAAAACATTCAGTACTTC.

The chain combines TRBV5-1 with TRBJ1-1, with D unresolved. V lost 4 bases and J lost 3, with 10 bases in between. There are 13 residues in the CDR3. CDR1 and CDR2 from the germline V gene are SGHRS and YFSETQ. This CDR3 reads CASSRNSDTEAFF. The CDR3 DNA follows: TGCGCCAGCAGCCGGAACAGTGACACTGAAGCTTTCTTT. The full variable domain, completed using reference TRBV5-1 and TRBJ1-1, is KAGVTQTPRYLIKTRGQQVTLSCSPISGHRSVSWYQQTPGQGLQFLFEYFSETQRNKGNFPGRFSGRQFSNSRSEMNVSTLELGDSALYLCASSRNSDTEAFFGQGTRLTVV.

The V call is TRBV4-1, the J call TRBJ2-2; a weak D match, TRBD2 (5 bases). The CDR3 totals 17 residues. Germline CDR1 is MGHRA and CDR2 is YSYEKL. Trimming removed 2 bases at V and 5 bases at J, with 18 bases between. The CDR3 DNA reads as TGCGCCAGCAGCCAACCTTTGAGAGGGAGTTTAACCGGGGAGCTGTTTTTT. Amino acids: CASSQPLRGSLTGELFF.

The V and J genes are TRBV10-3 and TRBJ2-2; no definite D call. Germline V gene lookup returns CDR1 ENHRY and CDR2 SYGVKD. CDR3 size: 14 residues. V lost 10 bases to trimming and J lost 0 bases, with 12 bases between them. As DNA, the CDR3 is TGTGCCACCCGAGGCTCCTCGAACACCGGGGAGCTGTTTTTT. It codes for CATRGSSNTGELFF.

The V and J genes are TRBV2 and TRBJ1-3, with TRBD1 matching over 7 bases. J gave up 2 bases and V 6 bases, and 7 bases lay outside the gene matches. This CDR3 contains 15 residues. CDR1 and CDR2 (germline): SNHLY, FYNNEI. CDR3: CASSGIQGTGNTIYF. CDR3 in DNA: TGTGCCAGCAGCGGAATACAGGGGACTGGAAACACCATATATTTT.

CDR3 nucleotide sequence: TGTGCCAGCAGGGGACTAGATGGCACCGGGGAGCTGTTTTTT. It codes for CASRGLDGTGELFF. This chain uses TRBV2 with TRBJ2-2, with 8 bases identical to TRBD2. This CDR3 spans 14 amino acids. V lost 6 bases and J lost 4; bases outside the gene matches: 4. Germline CDR1 and CDR2: SNHLY and FYNNEI.

V usage is TRBV2 and J usage is TRBJ2-7, with a possible D match to TRBD2 (5 bases). This CDR3 comprises 15 residues. Germline V gene sequence: CDR1 SNHLY, CDR2 FYNNEI. V shed 6 bases and J shed 1 base, with 16 bases lying between them. The CDR3 DNA reads as TGTGCCAGCAGAGTTCTACTTAGGACTTCCTACGAGCAGTACTTC. Its translation is CASRVLLRTSYEQYF.

The V call is TRBV5-6, the J call TRBJ2-5; D unresolved. V lost 0 bases to trimming and J lost 7 bases, with 13 bases between them. Germline CDR1 SGHDT, CDR2 YYEEEE. CDR3 length: 14 residues. CDR3 in DNA: TGTGCCAGCAGCTTGGGGGCTACCCTGGGGACCCAGTACTTC. Translated: CASSLGATLGTQYF.

This clone was detected a few times. The J gene is TRBJ1-5, the V gene TRBV9; D perhaps matches TRBD1 (5 bases). This CDR3 is 14 amino acids long. V dropped 0 bases and J dropped 7 bases, with 11 bases sitting between them. The germline gives CDR1 SGDLS, CDR2 YYNGEE. The CDR3 is CASSVAGGGQPQHF. In DNA, the CDR3 is TGTGCCAGCAGCGTAGCTGGTGGGGGGCAGCCCCAGCATTTT.